The source of this T cell receptor beta chain is a study of human T cells and chemical hapten exposure. V dropped 2 bases and J dropped 4 bases, with 11 bases sitting between them. The CDR3 runs to 14 residues. Germline V CDR1 and CDR2: MDHEN, SYDVKM. Each CDR3 protein is one row after TCRdb ran MiXCR on the RACE reads. The data show around 120,000 distinct CDR3 sequences, roughly 13% seen once. The table lists this clonotype with many counts. The sample's time point: patch test 1, 2 weeks after DPC sensitization. This sample's treatment: therapeutic diphenylcyclopropenone sensitization with weekly scalp DPC.

The sample here was whole blood, taken in connection with sensitization to the hapten diphenylcyclopropenone (DPC). The chain uses TRBV28 and TRBJ1-2; D is uncertain. The TCR was taken from a man aged 18-30 years with alopecia areata. Some clones in this sample may be carry-over from other donors' samples. The CDR3 reads CASSLLQIPYGYTF. CDR3 DNA: TGTGCCAGCAGTTTACTACAGATTCCCTATGGCTACACCTTC.